This T cell receptor beta chain was sequenced for a study of T cells after yellow fever vaccination. Study-level results: Only a small proportion of the clonotypes turned up in both the CD4 and the CD8 compartments, likely arising from convergent recombination. In FACS-sorted repertoires, abundant clonotypes from the bulk population could appear as contaminants. Subsequent to the booster, the majority of primary-vaccination clones reappeared (less than 97% CD4, around 90% CD8).

The germline CDR1 and CDR2 sequences are MGHRA and YSYEKL. The CDR3 loop spans 15 amino acids. V was cut by 4 bases and J by 2 bases, with 12 bases left in between. The TCR cDNA carried a universal primer site and UMIs from 5'RACE template switching. TCRdb reprocessed the 5' RACE reads with MiXCR, giving one entry per CDR3 protein. The table records 150,000 to 200,000 distinct CDR3 sequences, around 8.5% of them present only once. A note on this clonotype: Its cognate antigen is unknown.

The origin of this receptor is a man aged 18-30 years who received the YFV17D yellow fever vaccine. V and J are TRBV4-1 and TRBJ2-4; D not certain. Sequencing used CD8+ T cells sorted from PBMCs, obtained 45 days after the yellow fever booster vaccination. DNA of the CDR3: TGCGCCAGCAGCCTCGGTGGGCTGACCAAAAACATTCAGTACTTC. Translation gives CASSLGGLTKNIQYF.